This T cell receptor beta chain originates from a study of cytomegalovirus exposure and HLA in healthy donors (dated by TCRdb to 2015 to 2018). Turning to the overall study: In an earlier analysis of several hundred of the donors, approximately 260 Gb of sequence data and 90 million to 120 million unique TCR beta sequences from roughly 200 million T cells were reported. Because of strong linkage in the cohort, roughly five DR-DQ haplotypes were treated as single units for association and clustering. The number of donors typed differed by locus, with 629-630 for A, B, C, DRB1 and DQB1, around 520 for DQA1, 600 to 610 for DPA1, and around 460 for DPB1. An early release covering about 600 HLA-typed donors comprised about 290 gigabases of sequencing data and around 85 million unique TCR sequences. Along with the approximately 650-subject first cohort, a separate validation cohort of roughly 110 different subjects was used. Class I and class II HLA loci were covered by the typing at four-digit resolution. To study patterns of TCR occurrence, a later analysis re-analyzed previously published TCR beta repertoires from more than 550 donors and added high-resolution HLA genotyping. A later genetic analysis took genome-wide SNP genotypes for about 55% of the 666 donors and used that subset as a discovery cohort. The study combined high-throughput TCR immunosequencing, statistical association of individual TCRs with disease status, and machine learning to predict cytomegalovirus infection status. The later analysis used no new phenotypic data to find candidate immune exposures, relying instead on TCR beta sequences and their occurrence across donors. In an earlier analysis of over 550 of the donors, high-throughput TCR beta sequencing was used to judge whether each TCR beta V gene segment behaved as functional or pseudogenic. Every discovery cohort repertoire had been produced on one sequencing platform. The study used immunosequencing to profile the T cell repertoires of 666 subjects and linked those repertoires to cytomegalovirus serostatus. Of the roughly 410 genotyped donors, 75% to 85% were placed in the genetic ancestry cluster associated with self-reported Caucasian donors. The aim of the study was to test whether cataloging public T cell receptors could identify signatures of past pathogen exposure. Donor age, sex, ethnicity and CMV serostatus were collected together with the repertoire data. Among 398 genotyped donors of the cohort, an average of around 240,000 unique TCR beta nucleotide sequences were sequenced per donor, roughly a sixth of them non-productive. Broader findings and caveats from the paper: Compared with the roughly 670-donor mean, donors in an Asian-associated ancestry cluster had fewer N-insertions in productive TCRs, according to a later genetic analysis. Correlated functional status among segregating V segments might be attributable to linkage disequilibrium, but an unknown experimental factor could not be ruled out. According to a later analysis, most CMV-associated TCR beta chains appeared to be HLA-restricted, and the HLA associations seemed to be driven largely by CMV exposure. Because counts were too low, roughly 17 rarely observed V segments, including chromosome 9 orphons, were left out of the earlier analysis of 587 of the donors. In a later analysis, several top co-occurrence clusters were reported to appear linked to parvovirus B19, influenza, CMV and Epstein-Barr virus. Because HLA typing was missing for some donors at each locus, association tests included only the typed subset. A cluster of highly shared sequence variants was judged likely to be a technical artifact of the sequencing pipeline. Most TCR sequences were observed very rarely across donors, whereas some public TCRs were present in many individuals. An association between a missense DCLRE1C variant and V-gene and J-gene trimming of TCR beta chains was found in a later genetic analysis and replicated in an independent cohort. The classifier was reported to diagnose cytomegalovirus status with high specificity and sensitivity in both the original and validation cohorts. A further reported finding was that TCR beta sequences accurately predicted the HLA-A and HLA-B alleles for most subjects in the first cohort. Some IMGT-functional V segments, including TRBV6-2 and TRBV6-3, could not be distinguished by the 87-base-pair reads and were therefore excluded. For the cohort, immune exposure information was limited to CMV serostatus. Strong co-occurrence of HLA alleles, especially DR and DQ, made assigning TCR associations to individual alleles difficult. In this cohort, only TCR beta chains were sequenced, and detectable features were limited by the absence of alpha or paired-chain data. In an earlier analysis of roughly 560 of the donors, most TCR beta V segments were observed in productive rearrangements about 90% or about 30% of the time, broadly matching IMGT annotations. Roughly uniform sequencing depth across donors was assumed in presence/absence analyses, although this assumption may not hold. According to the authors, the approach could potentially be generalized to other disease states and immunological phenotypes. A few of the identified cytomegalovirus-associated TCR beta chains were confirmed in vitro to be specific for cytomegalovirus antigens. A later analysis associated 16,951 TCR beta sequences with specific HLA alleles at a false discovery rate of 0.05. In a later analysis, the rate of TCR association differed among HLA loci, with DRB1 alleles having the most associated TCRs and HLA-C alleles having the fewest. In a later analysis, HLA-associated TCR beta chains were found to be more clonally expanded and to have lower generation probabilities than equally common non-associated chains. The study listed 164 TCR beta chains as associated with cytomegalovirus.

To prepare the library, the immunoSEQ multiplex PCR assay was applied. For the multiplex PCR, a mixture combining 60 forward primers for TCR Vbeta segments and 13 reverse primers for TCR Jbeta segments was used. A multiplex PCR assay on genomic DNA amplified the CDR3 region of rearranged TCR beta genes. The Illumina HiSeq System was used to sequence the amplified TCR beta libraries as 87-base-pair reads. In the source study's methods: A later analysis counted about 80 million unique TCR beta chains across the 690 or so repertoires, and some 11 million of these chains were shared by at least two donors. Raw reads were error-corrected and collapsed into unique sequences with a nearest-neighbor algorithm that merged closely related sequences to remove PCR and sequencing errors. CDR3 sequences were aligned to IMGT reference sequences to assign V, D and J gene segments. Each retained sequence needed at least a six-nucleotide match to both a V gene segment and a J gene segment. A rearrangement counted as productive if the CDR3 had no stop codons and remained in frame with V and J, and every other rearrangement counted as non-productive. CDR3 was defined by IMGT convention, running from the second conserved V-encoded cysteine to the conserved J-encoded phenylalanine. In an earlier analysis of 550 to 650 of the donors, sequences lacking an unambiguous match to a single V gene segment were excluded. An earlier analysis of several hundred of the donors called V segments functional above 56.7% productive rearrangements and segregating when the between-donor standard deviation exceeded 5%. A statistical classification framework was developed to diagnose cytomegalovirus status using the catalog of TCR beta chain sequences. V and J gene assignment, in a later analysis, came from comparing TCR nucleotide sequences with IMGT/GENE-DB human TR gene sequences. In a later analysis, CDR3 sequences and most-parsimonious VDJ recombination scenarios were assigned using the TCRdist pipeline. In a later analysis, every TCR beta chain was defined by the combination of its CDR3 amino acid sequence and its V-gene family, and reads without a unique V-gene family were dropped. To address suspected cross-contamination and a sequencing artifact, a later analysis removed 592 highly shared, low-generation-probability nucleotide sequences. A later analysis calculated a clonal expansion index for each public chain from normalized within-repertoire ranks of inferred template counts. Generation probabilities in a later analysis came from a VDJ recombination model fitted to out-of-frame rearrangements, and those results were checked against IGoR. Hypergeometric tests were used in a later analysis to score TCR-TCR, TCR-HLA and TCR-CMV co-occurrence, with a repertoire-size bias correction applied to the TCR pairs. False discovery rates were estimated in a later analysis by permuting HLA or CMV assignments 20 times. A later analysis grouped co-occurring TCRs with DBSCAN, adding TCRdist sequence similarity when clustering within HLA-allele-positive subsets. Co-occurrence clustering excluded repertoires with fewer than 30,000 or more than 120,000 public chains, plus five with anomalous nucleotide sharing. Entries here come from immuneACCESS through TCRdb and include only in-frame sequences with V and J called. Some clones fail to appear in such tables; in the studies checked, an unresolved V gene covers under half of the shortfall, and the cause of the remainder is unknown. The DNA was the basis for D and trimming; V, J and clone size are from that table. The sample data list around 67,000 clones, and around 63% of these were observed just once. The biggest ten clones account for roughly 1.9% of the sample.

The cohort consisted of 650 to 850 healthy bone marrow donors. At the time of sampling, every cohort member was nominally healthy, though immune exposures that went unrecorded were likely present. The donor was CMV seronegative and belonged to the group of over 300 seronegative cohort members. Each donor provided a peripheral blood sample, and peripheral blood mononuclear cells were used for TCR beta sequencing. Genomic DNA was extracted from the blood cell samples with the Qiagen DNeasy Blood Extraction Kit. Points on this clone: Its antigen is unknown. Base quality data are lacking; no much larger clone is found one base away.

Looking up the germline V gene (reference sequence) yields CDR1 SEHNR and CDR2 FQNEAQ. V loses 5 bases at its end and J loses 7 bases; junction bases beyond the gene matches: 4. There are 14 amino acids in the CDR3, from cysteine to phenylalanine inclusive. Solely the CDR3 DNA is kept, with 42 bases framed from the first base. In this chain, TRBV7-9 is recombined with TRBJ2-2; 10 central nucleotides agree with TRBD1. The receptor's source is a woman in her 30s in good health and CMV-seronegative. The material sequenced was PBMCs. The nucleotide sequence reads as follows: TGTGCCAGCAGCCGACAGGGGGCTGTCGGGGAGCTGTTTTTT. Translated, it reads CASSRQGAVGELFF. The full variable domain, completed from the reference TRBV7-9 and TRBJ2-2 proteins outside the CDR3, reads DTGVSQNPRHKITKRGQNVTFRCDPISEHNRLYWYRQTLGQGPEFLTYFQNEAQLEKSRLLSDRFSAERPKGSFSTLEIQRTEQGDSAMYLCASSRQGAVGELFFGEGSRLTVL.